What follows are 17 T cell receptor beta chains derived from one specimen sequenced in a study of shared clonotypes between healthy human individuals. Assay used: immunoSEQ multiplex PCR; TCRdb lists only in-frame clones, some missing. The sample carries about 2.4 million clones, 93% recorded once. The specimen was naive CD4+ T cells from PBMCs. Subset in this sample: CD45RA+ positively selected. These receptors all come from a man between 18 and 29 years old in good health. Some clones in this sample may be carry-over from other donors' samples.

This clone has a single count. J is TRBJ1-5 and V is TRBV19; a weak D match, TRBD1 (5 bases). In germline, CDR1 is LNHDA, CDR2 SQIVND (reference sequence). This CDR3 is built from 16 residues. With 4 bases removed from V and 3 bases from J, the gap between germline ends came to 16 bases. CDR3 loop: CASSTPTTGYNQPQHF. The CDR3 coding sequence is TGTGCCAGTAGTACGCCCACCACAGGCTACAATCAGCCCCAGCATTTT.

The genes are TRBV28 and TRBJ2-5; 12 bases align to TRBD1. CDR1 and CDR2 (germline): MDHEN, SYDVKM. CDR3 size: 16 residues. The J segment lost 7 bases and the V segment lost 5 bases, leaving 11 bases of the junction unmatched. CDR3 sequence: CASSAGAGTGGGTQYF. The CDR3, as DNA: TGTGCCAGCAGTGCGGGCGCCGGGACAGGGGGCGGGACCCAGTACTTC.

The chain joins TRBV7-9 to TRBJ2-7; tentative D call: TRBD2 (5 bases). Trimming pared 5 bases from V and 2 bases from J, leaving 10 bases between. CDR3 length: 13 residues. Germline assignment: CDR1 SEHNR and CDR2 FQNEAQ (reference sequence). The CDR3 DNA follows: TGTGCCAGCAGCCACGGACTGCCCTACGAGCAGTACTTC. Its translation is CASSHGLPYEQYF.

This chain links TRBV4-3 with TRBJ1-5; no clear D gene. Germline CDR1 and CDR2: LGHNA and YSLEER. V lost 1 base and J lost 6, with 13 bases in between. This CDR3 has 15 residues. The CDR3 region has the DNA TGCGCCAGCAGCCAAGGGACTTTCAACGGTCAGCCCCAGCATTTT. Translation gives CASSQGTFNGQPQHF.

This chain joins TRBV25-1 and TRBJ2-1; D is perhaps TRBD2 (6 bases). Germline V gives CDR1 MGHDK, CDR2 SYGVNS. This CDR3 has 14 residues. The germline V and J ends were trimmed by 7 bases and 15 bases, with 25 bases remaining between them. The DNA for the CDR3 is TGTGCCAGCAATCGAGGGACTTCTTCGGTAGGTATGTTCTTC. Translated, it gives CASNRGTSSVGMFF.

With respect to this clone: Other DNA sequences in this specimen translate into the identical CDR3. This sequence joins TRBV15 and TRBJ1-5, with D unresolved. V was shortened by 0 bases and J by 4 bases, with 10 bases between the two germline ends. The CDR3 contains 15 residues. CDR1 LNHNV and CDR2 YYDKDF come from the germline V gene (reference sequence). The DNA for the CDR3 is TGTGCCACCAGCAGAGATCTCGGAGGGAATCAGCCCCAGCATTTT. Residues: CATSRDLGGNQPQHF.

The chain uses TRBV18 and TRBJ2-2; D call uncertain. V was pared by 5 bases and J by 4 bases, with 14 bases between. This CDR3 spans 15 amino acids. The germline V gene has CDR1 KGHSH and CDR2 LQKENI. CDR3 sequence (DNA): TGTGCCAGCTCAACCCCCCGCAGTACCACCGGGGAGCTGTTTTTT. This translates into CASSTPRSTTGELFF.

This sequence joins TRBV19 and TRBJ2-7; D may be TRBD1 or TRBD2 (5 bases each). Trimming removed 3 bases from V and 3 bases from J, with 9 bases in between. Germline lookup yields CDR1 LNHDA and CDR2 SQIVND (reference sequence). CDR3 length: 13 amino acids. The CDR3 region is CASSMQGRYEQYF. The DNA of the CDR3 is TGTGCCAGTAGTATGCAGGGACGCTACGAGCAGTACTTC.

The V call is TRBV27, the J call TRBJ2-3; a possible D gene is TRBD2 (6 bases). Germline CDR1 and CDR2: MNHEY and SMNVEV (reference sequence). The CDR3 is made up of 16 amino acids. The ends were cut back, 4 bases at V and 4 bases at J, with 18 bases in the middle. The CDR3 protein is CASSSQRVPGADTQYF. The CDR3 DNA sequence: TGTGCCAGCAGTTCCCAGCGGGTACCTGGGGCAGATACGCAGTATTTT.

This clone was found a few times. Other DNA variants within this sample encode the same CDR3. This chain connects TRBV2 to TRBJ1-5; D might be TRBD1 (5 bases). Trimming removed 6 bases from V and 5 bases from J, with 11 bases in between. From germline, CDR1 is SNHLY and CDR2 FYNNEI. The CDR3 has 13 amino acids. The CDR3 reads CASSVGGDQPQHF. In DNA form, the CDR3 reads TGTGCCAGCAGCGTTGGAGGGGATCAGCCCCAGCATTTT.

This chain links TRBV5-1 with TRBJ2-7; 9 bases match TRBD2. The CDR3 loop spans 15 amino acids. Germline CDR1 is SGHRS and CDR2 is YFSETQ. Trimming took 5 bases from V and 3 from J; bases not matched to a gene: 9. In nucleotides, the CDR3 is TGCGCCAGCAGTCCAGCCGGGACTAGCTTCTACGAGCAGTACTTC. Protein: CASSPAGTSFYEQYF.

The rearrangement links TRBV30 to TRBJ2-1; 11 bases match TRBD2. V shed 2 bases and J 8 bases; nucleotides not matched to a gene: 5. This CDR3 region has 14 residues. Germline CDR1 and CDR2: GTSNPN and SVGIG (reference sequence). This CDR3 is CAWSRGLAVDEQFF. CDR3 DNA sequence: TGTGCCTGGAGTAGGGGACTAGCGGTCGATGAGCAGTTCTTC.

The chain joins TRBV4-1 to TRBJ2-5, with 14 positions matching TRBD2. This CDR3 contains 20 residues. V lost 4 bases to trimming and J lost 5 bases; unmatched junction nucleotides: 18. Germline values: CDR1 MGHRA, CDR2 YSYEKL. CDR3 nucleotides: TGCGCCAGCAGCCGTCTAAGTCTGACCGGGACTAGCGGGAGTTTGGAGACCCAGTACTTC. Protein product: CASSRLSLTGTSGSLETQYF.

This clone is a singleton in its sample. The chain uses TRBV28 and TRBJ1-1, with 7 bases identical to TRBD1. The CDR3 runs 17 residues. Germline V gene data show CDR1 as MDHEN and CDR2 as SYDVKM. The V and J ends lost 4 bases and 8 bases, in that order; junction bases with no gene match: 19. The CDR3 sequence is CASSSSWGTASVREAFF. The CDR3 DNA sequence: TGTGCCAGCAGTTCCTCGTGGGGGACAGCATCGGTCCGGGAAGCTTTCTTT.

The chain is built from TRBV27 and TRBJ2-6; D possibly matches TRBD1 or TRBD2 (6 bases each). Germline values: CDR1 MNHEY, CDR2 SMNVEV (reference sequence). This CDR3 has 15 residues. V lost 4 bases and J lost 4, with 11 bases in between. CDR3 sequence (DNA): TGTGCCAGCAGTTCCTGGGGGGCGGGGGCCAACGTCCTGACTTTC. Residues: CASSSWGAGANVLTF.

This clone appeared a single time. V is TRBV7-9 and J is TRBJ2-1; 9 nucleotides line up with TRBD2. There are 15 residues in the CDR3. The V gene's germline CDR1 is SEHNR and CDR2 FQNEAQ (reference sequence). Trimming removed 2 bases from V and 6 bases from J; junction bases left unmatched: 5. In DNA form, the CDR3 reads TGTGCCAGCAGCTTAATTGGGACTAGCCGCAATGAGCAGTTCTTC. Residues: CASSLIGTSRNEQFF.

V is TRBV6-1 and J is TRBJ1-1; D remains ambiguous. This CDR3 region has 13 residues. The germline CDR1 and CDR2 sequences are MNHNS and SASEGT. Trimming removed 6 bases at V and 1 base at J, with 9 bases between. The CDR3 bases are TGTGCCAGCAGGAAAGAAGGGAACACTGAAGCTTTCTTT. This gives the protein CASRKEGNTEAFF.